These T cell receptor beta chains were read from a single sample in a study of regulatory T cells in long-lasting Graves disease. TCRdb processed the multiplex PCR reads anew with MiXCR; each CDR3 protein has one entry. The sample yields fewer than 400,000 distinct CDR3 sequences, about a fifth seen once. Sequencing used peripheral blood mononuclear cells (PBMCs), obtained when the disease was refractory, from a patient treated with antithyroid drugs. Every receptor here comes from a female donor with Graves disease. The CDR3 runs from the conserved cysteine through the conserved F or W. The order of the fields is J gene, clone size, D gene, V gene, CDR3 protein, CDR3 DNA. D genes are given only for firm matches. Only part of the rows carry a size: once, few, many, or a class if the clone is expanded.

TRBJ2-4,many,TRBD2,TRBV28,CASSFYPGLAENIQYF,TGTGCCAGCAGTTTTTACCCGGGACTAGCGGAAAACATTCAGTACTTC
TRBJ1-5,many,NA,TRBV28,CASSLRGQGNQPQHF,TGTGCCAGCAGTTTAAGGGGTCAGGGGAATCAGCCCCAGCATTTT
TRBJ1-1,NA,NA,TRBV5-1,CASSWGTTNTEAFF,TGCGCCAGCAGCTGGGGGACCACGAACACTGAAGCTTTCTTT
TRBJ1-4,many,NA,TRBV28,CASSSRTGYNEKLFF,TGTGCCAGCAGTTCTCGTACAGGGTATAATGAAAAACTGTTTTTT
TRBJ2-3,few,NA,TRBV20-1,CSARDLYTDTQYF,TGCAGTGCTAGGGACCTCTACACAGATACGCAGTATTTT
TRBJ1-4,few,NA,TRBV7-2,CASSLEIATNEKLFF,TGTGCCAGCAGCTTAGAGATTGCAACTAATGAAAAACTGTTTTTT
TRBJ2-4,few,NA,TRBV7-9,CASSLATNIQYF,TGTGCCAGCAGCTTGGCCACAAACATTCAGTACTTC
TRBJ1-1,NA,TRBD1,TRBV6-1,CASRRDSMNTEAFF,TGTGCCAGCAGACGGGACAGCATGAACACTGAAGCTTTCTTT
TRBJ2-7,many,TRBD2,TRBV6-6,CASSYSMPSGNYEQYF,TGTGCCAGCAGTTACTCGATGCCTAGCGGGAACTACGAGCAGTACTTC
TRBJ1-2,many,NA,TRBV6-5,CASSLGPHRGYTF,TGTGCCAGCAGTTTGGGTCCACATAGGGGCTACACCTTC
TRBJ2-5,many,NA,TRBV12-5,CASGVGPTQETQYF,TGTGCTAGTGGGGTAGGACCCACCCAAGAGACCCAGTACTTC
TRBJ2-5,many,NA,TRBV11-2,CASSLDPADQETQYF,TGTGCCAGCAGCTTAGACCCAGCAGATCAAGAGACCCAGTACTTC
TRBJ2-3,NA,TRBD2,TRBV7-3,CASSHGLAGDPPYF,TGTGCCAGCAGCCACGGACTAGCGGGGGACCCTCCGTATTTT
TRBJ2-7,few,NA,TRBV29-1,CSVVGGGGDPYEQYF,TGCAGCGTTGTGGGGGGAGGGGGTGATCCCTACGAGCAGTACTTC
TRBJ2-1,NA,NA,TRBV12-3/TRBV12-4,CASGPTEGYNEQFF,TGTGCCAGCGGTCCAACGGAGGGCTACAATGAGCAGTTCTTC
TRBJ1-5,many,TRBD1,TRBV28,CASSPTGVFQNSNQPQHF,TGTGCCAGCAGCCCCACAGGGGTCTTCCAGAATAGCAATCAGCCCCAGCATTTT
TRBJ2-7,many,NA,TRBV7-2,CASSIAYEQYF,TGTGCCAGCAGCATCGCCTACGAGCAGTACTTC
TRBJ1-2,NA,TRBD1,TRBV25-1,CASSGLVWGQGKIGLWGYTF,TGTGCCAGCAGTGGTTTGGTTTGGGGACAGGGAAAAATCGGTCTTTGGGGCTACACCTTC
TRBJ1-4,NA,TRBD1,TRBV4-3,CASSQTGGANEKLFF,TGCGCCAGCAGCCAGACAGGGGGCGCGAATGAAAAACTGTTTTTT
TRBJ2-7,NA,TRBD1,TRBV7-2,CASSRGQGVYEQYF,TGTGCCAGCAGCCGGGGACAGGGCGTCTACGAGCAGTACTTC
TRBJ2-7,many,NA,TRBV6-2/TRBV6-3,CASSEAYGDYEQYF,TGTGCCAGCAGTGAAGCATACGGGGACTACGAGCAGTACTTC
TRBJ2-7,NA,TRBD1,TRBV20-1,CSATRTGSPYEQYF,TGCAGTGCCACCAGGACAGGAAGTCCCTACGAGCAGTACTTC
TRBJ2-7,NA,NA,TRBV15,CATSSSYEQCF,TGTGCCACCAGCAGTTCCTACGAGCAGTGCTTC
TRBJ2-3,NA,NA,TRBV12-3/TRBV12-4,CASSLRRAGTDTQYF,NA
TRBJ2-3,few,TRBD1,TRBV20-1,CSARGEGASRTQYF,TGCAGTGCTAGAGGAGAGGGGGCGTCCAGGACGCAGTATTTT
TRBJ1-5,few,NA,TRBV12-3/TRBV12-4,CASSSGYQPQHF,TGTGCCAGCAGCAGCGGGTATCAGCCCCAGCATTTT
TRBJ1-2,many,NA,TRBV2,CASSEATGYGYTF,TGTGCCAGCAGTGAAGCGACTGGCTATGGCTACACCTTC